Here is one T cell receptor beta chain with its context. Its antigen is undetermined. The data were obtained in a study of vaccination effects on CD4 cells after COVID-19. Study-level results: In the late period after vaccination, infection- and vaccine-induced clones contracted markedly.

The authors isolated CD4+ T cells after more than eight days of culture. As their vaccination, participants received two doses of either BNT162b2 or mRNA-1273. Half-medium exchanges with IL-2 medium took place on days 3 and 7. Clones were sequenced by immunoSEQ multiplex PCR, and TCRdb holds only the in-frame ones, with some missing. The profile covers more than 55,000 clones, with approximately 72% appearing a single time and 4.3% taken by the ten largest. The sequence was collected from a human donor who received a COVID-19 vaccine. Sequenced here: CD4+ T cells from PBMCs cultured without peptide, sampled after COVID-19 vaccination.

CDR3 nucleotides: TGTGCCAGCAGCTTGGCAGACGGCCCCTCTGGAAACACCATATATTTT. Its protein is CASSLADGPSGNTIYF. This rearrangement joins TRBV5-4 to TRBJ1-3; D is undetermined. CDR3 length equals 16 residues. V was trimmed by 0 bases and J by 0 bases, leaving 10 bases between them. From germline, CDR1 is SGHNT and CDR2 YYREEE (reference sequence).